Following are 21 T cell receptor beta chains from one sample sequenced in a study of Graves' ophthalmopathy and Graves' hyperthyroidism. TCR beta CDR3 amplification used RNA transcripts. HTBI primers primed a first-round RT-PCR, and a second-round multiplex PCR followed. A single record per CDR3 protein comes from TCRdb applying MiXCR to the multiplex PCR reads. The sample holds some 350,000 distinct CDR3 sequences; about 18% are singletons and the top ten take 2% to 2.5%. Sequenced: peripheral blood. All receptors derive from an adult woman with stable Graves' hyperthyroidism.

Ten or more counts support this clonotype. V is TRBV28 and J is TRBJ2-2, with unresolved D. The CDR3 totals 13 residues. Trimming shortened V by 5 bases and J by 8 bases, and 12 bases separated the two germline ends. From germline, CDR1 is MDHEN and CDR2 SYDVKM. The CDR3 loop is CASSLSRRGELFF. CDR3 DNA: TGTGCCAGCAGTCTATCAAGAAGGGGGGAGCTGTTTTTT.

This clonotype was detected ten times or more. An end of the junction differs from the germline gene, which may be a read error. The chain couples TRBV5-1 to TRBJ1-5, with D tentatively TRBD1 (6 bases). The germline gives CDR1 SGHRS, CDR2 YFSETQ. The CDR3 has 14 residues. Here the CDR3 DNA reads TGTGCCAGCAGCTTAGGGGGGGGGAATCAGCCCCAGCATTTT. It translates to CASSLGGGNQPQHF. Full variable domain (remainder filled in from reference TRBV5-1 and TRBJ1-5): KAGVTQTPRYLIKTRGQQVTLSCSPISGHRSVSWYQQTPGQGLQFLFEYFSETQRNKGNFPGRFSGRQFSNSRSEMNVSTLELGDSALYLCASSLGGGNQPQHFGDGTRLSIL.

This clonotype has ten or more counts. The chain couples TRBV20-1 to TRBJ1-2, with D tentatively TRBD1 (5 bases). CDR1 DFQATT and CDR2 SNEGSKA come from the germline V gene (reference sequence). The V end was cut by 5 bases, the J end by 4 bases, with 14 bases between. CDR3 length: 13 amino acids. CDR3 loop: CSAWVSGSYGYTF. CDR3 sequence (DNA): TGCAGTGCTTGGGTGTCAGGGAGCTATGGCTACACCTTC.

Comment on this clonotype: A much bigger clone sits one base away, suggesting this may be a read error. As the CDR3 is not closed by the conserved phenylalanine or tryptophan, this likely results from a read error. V usage is TRBV29-1 and J usage is TRBJ1-2, with no clear D. The CDR3 sequence is 11 residues long. Germline CDR1 is SQVTM and CDR2 is ANQGSEA. The V and J ends lost 3 bases and 4 bases respectively, with 6 bases between them. CDR3 in DNA: TGCAGCGTTGAGGTTTTCTATGGCTACACCGTC. It is translated as CSVEVFYGYTV.

This chain uses TRBV6-5 with TRBJ2-7; the D gene could be TRBD1 or TRBD2 (5 bases each). V was trimmed by 2 bases and J by 1 base, leaving 12 bases between them. This CDR3 comprises 15 residues. Germline V lookup: CDR1 MNHEY, CDR2 SVGAGI. As DNA, the CDR3 is TGTGCCAGCAGTTACGGGGACCATCTTTCCTACGAGCAGTACTTC. Encoded protein: CASSYGDHLSYEQYF.

This clonotype was observed many times. The CDR3 coding sequence is TGTGCCAGCAGCTATAGCGGGAACTACGAGCAGTACTTC. Residues: CASSYSGNYEQYF. V usage is TRBV7-9 and J usage is TRBJ2-7; 8 positions match TRBD2. Germline V lookup: CDR1 SEHNR, CDR2 FQNEAQ (reference sequence). V lost 4 bases, J lost 3 bases, and 2 bases stayed unmatched. This CDR3 region has 13 residues.

This clonotype was counted many times. The chain combines TRBV5-1 with TRBJ1-4; D may be TRBD1 (5 bases). V lost 0 bases to trimming and J lost 5 bases, with 14 bases between them. The CDR3 extends over 16 amino acids. Germline CDR1 reads SGHRS; CDR2 reads YFSETQ. CDR3 sequence: CASSLEMGGGNEKLFF. The CDR3 coding sequence is TGCGCCAGCAGCTTGGAGATGGGGGGGGGAAATGAAAAACTGTTTTTT.

This clonotype was seen only a few times. This chain joins TRBV28 and TRBJ1-1; D is ambiguous. Trimming pared 4 bases from V and 0 bases from J, leaving 15 bases between. This CDR3 is built from 16 residues. Germline V CDR1 and CDR2: MDHEN, SYDVKM. This CDR3 reads CASSSRSWEMNTEAFF. DNA for the CDR3: TGTGCCAGCAGTTCCCGATCGTGGGAGATGAACACTGAAGCTTTCTTT.

This clonotype showed up many times. This chain connects TRBV7-2 to TRBJ1-1; 10 nucleotides agree with TRBD1. CDR3 length: 15 residues. Germline loops: CDR1 SGHTA, CDR2 FQGNSA. The V segment lost 4 bases and the J segment 11 bases; nucleotides outside the gene matches: 13. Here the CDR3 DNA reads TGTGCCAGCAGCTACGCTTCGGGACAGGGGTTGGGCGCTTTCTTT. Protein product: CASSYASGQGLGAFF.

This clonotype was recorded at least ten times. The rearrangement links TRBV11-3 to TRBJ1-1, with 10 positions matching TRBD1. Per the germline V gene, CDR1 is SGHNT and CDR2 is YENEEA. The V and J ends lost 7 bases and 3 bases, in that order; junction bases with no gene match: 14. This CDR3 comprises 17 residues. The CDR3 spells CASTWGQGSLVDTEAFF. For the CDR3, the DNA is TGTGCCAGCACCTGGGGACAGGGGTCCTTGGTGGACACTGAAGCTTTCTTT.

This clonotype occurred many times. The chain carries TRBV28 and TRBJ1-1; D gene ambiguous. The CDR3 contains 12 residues. Between the trimmed V and J ends, which lost 6 bases and 8 bases, there was a span of 13 bases. CDR1 and CDR2 from the germline V gene are MDHEN and SYDVKM. CDR3 DNA: TGTGCCAGCAGCCTTTTGGGCCGGGAAGCTTTCTTT. Translation: CASSLLGREAFF.

This clonotype turned up a few times. This chain connects TRBV13 to TRBJ2-2, with a possible D match to TRBD1 (6 bases). The germline V and J ends were trimmed by 2 bases and 1 base, with 11 bases remaining between them. This CDR3 spans 16 amino acids. Germline V gives CDR1 PRHDT, CDR2 FYEKMQ (reference sequence). In nucleotides, the CDR3 is TGTGCCAGCAGCTTAAGGGGGACGGTGAACACCGGGGAGCTGTTTTTT. Translation: CASSLRGTVNTGELFF.

In this sample, this clonotype turned up many times. This chain links TRBV24-1 with TRBJ2-2, with TRBD2 matching 7 bases. There are 18 residues in the CDR3. With 3 bases clipped from V and 3 bases from J, the junction kept 12 bases outside the gene matches. Germline lookup yields CDR1 KGHDR and CDR2 SFDVKD. In nucleotides, the CDR3 is TGTGCCACCAGTGATCCCACCCCCGGGCTAGCGGACACCGGGGAGCTGTTTTTT. Its protein is CATSDPTPGLADTGELFF.

This clonotype was detected many times. The chain recombines TRBV12-3 or TRBV12-4 with TRBJ2-2; D unresolved. V lost 1 base to trimming and J lost 1 base, with 7 bases between them. This CDR3 has 15 amino acids. The CDR3 sequence is CASSLGEKNTGELFF. Written as DNA, the CDR3 is TGTGCCAGCAGTTTAGGGGAAAAGAACACCGGGGAGCTGTTTTTT.

This clonotype was detected ten times or more. V and J are TRBV7-3 and TRBJ2-7, with 10 bases matching TRBD2. With 4 bases clipped from V and 0 bases from J, the junction kept 9 bases outside the gene matches. This CDR3 contains 17 residues. Germline V lookup: CDR1 SGHTA, CDR2 FQGTGA. CDR3 DNA: TGTGCCAGCAGCTCACGACTAGCGGGCGCTAGCTCCTACGAGCAGTACTTC. Translation: CASSSRLAGASSYEQYF.

This clonotype was picked up many times. The rearrangement uses TRBV10-1 and TRBJ1-1; maybe TRBD1 (5 bases). From germline, CDR1 is WNHNN and CDR2 SYGVQD (reference sequence). Trimming cost V 6 bases and J 2 bases, with 10 bases left between them. CDR3 length equals 13 residues. DNA for the CDR3: TGCGCCAGCAGAAGGGACGAAAACACTGAAGCTTTCTTT. Its protein is CASRRDENTEAFF.

In this sample, this clonotype turned up many times. V gene TRBV7-8 combines with J gene TRBJ2-7; 7 bases align to TRBD2. Germline V gives CDR1 SGHVS, CDR2 FQNEAQ. V was pared by 5 bases and J by 2 bases, with 9 bases of the junction left unmatched. There are 15 residues in the CDR3. CDR3 bases: TGTGCCAGCAGCATTCCTGACGGGGGGACCTACGAGCAGTACTTC. Protein product: CASSIPDGGTYEQYF.

The sample holds many counts of this clonotype. The CDR3 nucleotides are TGTGCCAGCGGATTGGGACAGAAAAACTCTGGAAACACCATATATTTT. Translation gives CASGLGQKNSGNTIYF. The gene calls are TRBV6-1 and TRBJ1-3, with 7 bases aligning to TRBD1. Germline values: CDR1 MNHNS, CDR2 SASEGT. The V segment lost 8 bases and the J segment 0 bases; nucleotides outside the gene matches: 10. This CDR3 has 16 residues.

This clonotype was observed at least ten times. V and J are TRBV12-3 or TRBV12-4 and TRBJ1-2; 7 bases are a match to TRBD1. This CDR3 contains 13 residues. V lost 6 bases to trimming and J lost 7 bases; unmatched junction nucleotides: 8. Written as DNA, the CDR3 is TGTGCCAGCAGCTACGACAGGGTACGTGGCTACACCTTC. This translates into CASSYDRVRGYTF.

There are many counts of this clonotype. The chain joins TRBV12-3 or TRBV12-4 to TRBJ1-5, with 7 bases that match TRBD1. This CDR3 region has 17 residues. The J segment lost 0 bases and the V segment lost 3 bases, leaving 8 bases of the junction unmatched. In DNA, the CDR3 is TGTGCCAGCAGTTTGTCGACAGGGCCACATAGCAATCAGCCCCAGCATTTT. It yields the protein CASSLSTGPHSNQPQHF.

The chain combines TRBV12-3 or TRBV12-4 with TRBJ1-5, with D perhaps matching TRBD1 (6 bases). V was cut by 8 bases and J by 10 bases, with 15 bases left in between. The CDR3 is 12 residues long. CDR3: CASAGQAGPQHF. The CDR3 DNA reads TGTGCCAGCGCGGGACAAGCCGGCCCCCAGCATTTT.